This T cell receptor beta chain originates from a study of vaccination effects on CD4 cells after COVID-19 (dated by TCRdb to 2021 to 2024). Study-level background: The ViraFEST assay stimulated PBMC with viral peptide pools and then used TCR sequencing to identify antigen-specific CD4+ T cell clonotypes by expansion. Two doses of either the BNT162b2 or the mRNA-1273 mRNA SARS-CoV-2 vaccine were administered to participants. Each well held around 1.9 million PBMC cultured in IMDM containing approximately 5% human AB serum, around 10 IU/ml IL-2 and gentamicin, along with around 9.1 ug/ml peptides. In both COVID-19 convalescent patients and infection-naive vaccine recipients, the study compared SARS-CoV-2 spike-specific CD4+ TCR repertoires from before mRNA vaccination with those from after it. The full study included ten to eleven COVID-19 convalescent patients and a handful of SARS-CoV-2-naive healthy vaccine recipients. The Oncomine TCR Beta short-read assay on an Illumina iSeq 100 was used to sequence cultures from other donors in the study.

Overall study outcomes, separate from this receptor: Only a small number of convalescent patients were included, and no early post-infection timepoints were available, which limited the study. In healthy vaccine recipients, vaccine-induced clones were almost all SARS-CoV-2 mono-reactive, with only 1 of 255 being cross-reactive with common cold coronaviruses. Both infection-induced and vaccine-induced clones contracted markedly at late post-vaccination timepoints, which is consistent with waning T cell responses.

Notes on this clone: There is no known antigen for this receptor. The sample holds no much larger clone one base away, and base qualities are not on file.

After around 11 days of culture, CD4+ T cells were isolated with the EasySep CD4+ T cell isolation kit. Healthy vaccine recipients had no prior SARS-CoV-2 infection, confirmed by negative nucleocapsid antibodies before and after vaccination. Half of the culture medium was replaced with fresh IL-2-containing medium on days 3 and 7. Unless otherwise noted, each peptide stimulation condition was cultured in triplicate wells. Using Ficoll-Paque Plus gradient centrifugation, PBMC were separated from whole blood and then either used fresh or cryopreserved at -140C. The QIAamp micro DNA kit was used to extract genomic DNA from the cultured CD4+ T cells. The protocol used for the library was the immunoSEQ multiplex PCR assay. DNA from the cultured, isolated CD4+ T cells was subjected to TCR beta CDR3 sequencing. The authors processed their data as follows. The analysis removed non-productive TCR sequences, trimmed reads to the CDR3 region, and retained only CDR3s that were 7 or more amino acids long. Antigen-specific clonotypes were identified with the MANAFEST web app by comparing expansion in peptide wells against reference cultures. To count as positive, a clone had to show expansion at FDR<0.05 compared with the reference and with all other wells, an odds ratio above 5, and a frequency above 0.1% in two replicate wells. Cross-reactive clonotypes were defined as significantly expanded in SARS-CoV-2 spike wells and in at least one common cold coronavirus spike condition. Levenshtein distance calculated with the stringdist R package was used to assess CDR3 similarity, and unrooted trees were constructed with ape in R 3.6.1. TCRdb re-hosts the immuneACCESS table, in-frame sequences only. Its copies lack some clones; in the studies checked, an unresolved V gene accounts for under half of them, and the cause for the rest is not known. For V, J and clone size, that table is used; D and trimming come from the DNA. The table for this sample lists tens of thousands of clones; around 80% of them were counted only once. The ten largest clones add up to less than 4% of the sample.

The CDR1 and CDR2 encoded by the germline V gene are MNHEY and SVGAGI. Inclusive of the bounding cysteine and phenylalanine, the CDR3 is 14 residues long. Only the CDR3 region is kept as DNA, spanning 42 bases read in frame from base 1. The trim is 0 bases for V and 0 bases for J, with a gap of 4 bases between the germline ends. The chain links TRBV6-5 with TRBJ2-3; the D segment cannot be called with confidence. The TCR sequence derives from a human donor who received a COVID-19 vaccine. The sequences come from CD4+ T cells from PBMCs cultured without peptide, collected before COVID-19 vaccination. The CDR3 reads as follows: CASSYSRSTDTQYF. The bases read TGTGCCAGCAGTTACTCGCGTAGCACAGATACGCAGTATTTT.